The TCR beta chain under discussion was sequenced for a study of monozygotic twins with inflammatory bowel disease (dated by TCRdb to between 2018 and 2020). In the study overall: The complete study included 28 monozygotic twin pairs: 19 IBD-discordant Danish pairs and nine German pairs, of which four were IBD-concordant and five were IBD-discordant. Disease-associated traits were sought mainly through comparisons between IBD patients and their genetically identical healthy co-twins within discordant pairs. Each individual had, on average, about 151 000 unique TCRalpha sequences and 181 000 unique TCRbeta sequences available for analysis. Here is what the overall study found, with its caveats: Different T cell subtypes could not be distinguished in the analysis. Compared with healthy twins, IBD patients had fewer clonotypes in common with other individuals, a difference most pronounced in patients showing signs of disease activity. IBD patients had lower TCRbeta repertoire diversity, measured by the inverse Simpson index, than their healthy co-twins. Differing immunosuppressive treatments among patients may have added background noise and inter-individual variability to the repertoires. The results gave no support for a single strong signal or clonotype linked to IBD. Repertoire similarity did not differ between concordant and discordant twins, possibly due to limited statistical power.

Regarding this clonotype: There is no known antigen for this receptor.

The library was obtained by 5' RACE. For each TCR library, approximately 4,000 ng of total RNA was used. For each sample, cDNA synthesis with SMARTScribe reverse transcriptase was split into eight separate reactions. Unique molecular identifiers containing a 6-nucleotide sample barcode were introduced through template switching during cDNA synthesis. TCRalpha and TCRbeta cDNA was amplified by two nested PCRs of 16 and 9 cycles, with bead purification after each PCR. Before amplification, the cDNA was both treated with uracil DNA-glycosylase and purified with the QIAquick PCR purification kit. The second PCR added Illumina TruSeq-compatible adapters along with sample-specific barcodes. Library quality and concentration were assessed using TapeStation and Qubit, and approximately 5 ng of each library was pooled. Pooled libraries were sequenced on an Illumina HiSeq2500 single-index Rapid Run with 2 x 100 bp reads and custom sequencing primers. In the original analysis: MiGEC version 1.2.6 was used for UMI-based consensus assembly to correct PCR and sequencing errors. V(D)J alignment, clonotype assembly and CDR3 extraction were performed with MiXCR version 2.1.1. Normalisation of gene usage, clonotype sharing and MAIT/NKT TCR abundance was achieved by analysing the top 1000, 10 000 and 20 000 clonotypes per sample. After downsampling to 27 000 UMIs, diversity was calculated as the inverse Simpson index using the vegan R package. Paired Mann-Whitney U tests on discordant twin pairs were used, with Benjamini-Hochberg multiple-testing correction. After the reads were reprocessed by TCRdb, one entry was made per CDR3 protein sequence, with no DNA. The V and J calls here are based on TCRdb, not the publication. The sample has approximately 120,000 distinct CDR3 sequences on record. The top ten constitute around 11% of the sample.

From each donor, an approximately 2.5 ml peripheral blood sample was drawn into PAXgene tubes and stored at -80 degrees C. Without any T cell sorting, total RNA was extracted from whole blood using the PAXgene blood miRNA kit on an automated QIAcube. Peripheral blood from monozygotic twin pairs concordant or discordant for inflammatory bowel disease was subjected to deep TCRalpha and TCRbeta repertoire profiling with unique molecular barcoding. Smoking habits were recorded for all twin pairs, with individuals classified as current, former or never smokers. Taken from cysteine to phenylalanine, the CDR3 has 11 residues. The DNA sequence is not available. Looking up the germline V gene yields CDR1 MDHEN and CDR2 SYDVKM.

The TCR sequence derives from a human donor with ulcerative colitis or Crohn's disease, or a healthy co-twin of an affected twin (not recorded which). The sequenced sample consisted of blood. The chain is assembled from TRBV28 and TRBJ2-7. Here the CDR3 is given as CASRTNVEQYF. The reference TRBV28 and TRBJ2-7 proteins fill in what lies around the CDR3, so the full variable domain reads DVKVTQSSRYLVKRTGEKVFLECVQDMDHENMFWYRQDPGLGLRLIYFSYDVKMKEKGDIPEGYSVSREKKERFSLILESASTNQTSMYLCASRTNVEQYFGPGTRLTVT.